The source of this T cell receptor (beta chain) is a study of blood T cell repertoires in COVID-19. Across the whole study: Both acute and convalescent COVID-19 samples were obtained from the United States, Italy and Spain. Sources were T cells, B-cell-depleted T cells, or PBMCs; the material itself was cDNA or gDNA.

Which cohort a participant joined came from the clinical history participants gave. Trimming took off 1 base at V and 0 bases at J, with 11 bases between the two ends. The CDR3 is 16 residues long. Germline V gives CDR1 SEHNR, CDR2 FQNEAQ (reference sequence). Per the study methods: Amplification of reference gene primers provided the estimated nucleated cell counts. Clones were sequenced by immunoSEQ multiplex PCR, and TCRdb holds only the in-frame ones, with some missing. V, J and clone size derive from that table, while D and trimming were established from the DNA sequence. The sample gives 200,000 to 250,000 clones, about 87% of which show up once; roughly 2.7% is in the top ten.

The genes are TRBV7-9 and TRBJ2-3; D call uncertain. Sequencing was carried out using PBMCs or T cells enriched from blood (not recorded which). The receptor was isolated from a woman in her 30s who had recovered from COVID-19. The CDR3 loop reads CASSLEWSRSTDTQYF. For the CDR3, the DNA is TGTGCCAGCAGCTTAGAATGGTCGCGAAGCACAGATACGCAGTATTTT. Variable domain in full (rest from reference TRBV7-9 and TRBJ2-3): DTGVSQNPRHKITKRGQNVTFRCDPISEHNRLYWYRQTLGQGPEFLTYFQNEAQLEKSRLLSDRFSAERPKGSFSTLEIQRTEQGDSAMYLCASSLEWSRSTDTQYFGPGTRLTVL.